A selection of T cell receptor beta chains follows, all from one sample in a study of cytomegalovirus exposure and HLA in healthy donors. Here immunoSEQ multiplex PCR was the method, and the copy in TCRdb shows in-frame clones only, minus some. The sample consists of some 130,000 clones, approximately 87% of them appearing once. Sequences were obtained from PBMCs. The origin of the receptors is a man aged 18 to 30 in good health and CMV-seronegative. The CDR3 runs from the conserved cysteine through the conserved F or W. Fields, in order: CDR3 protein, CDR3 DNA, D gene, J gene, clone size, V gene. D genes are given only for firm matches. Expanded clones are given a class, and other clones once, few, many or no size at all.

CATLKGAGGNEQFF TGTGCCACCCTTAAGGGGGCTGGGGGAAATGAGCAGTTCTTC TRBD1 TRBJ2-1 - TRBV27
CASRGQGYADTQYF TGTGCCAGCAGGGGACAGGGGTACGCAGATACGCAGTATTTT TRBD1 TRBJ2-3 - TRBV27
CASSEGRGYTEAFF TGTGCCAGCAGTGAAGGGAGGGGATACACTGAAGCTTTCTTT - TRBJ1-1 - TRBV6-1
CASRTGAEGNTIYF TGTGCCAGCAGAACAGGGGCCGAAGGAAACACCATATATTTT TRBD1 TRBJ1-3 - TRBV6-1
CASSLAAGKETQYF TGTGCCAGCAGCTTAGCCGCAGGGAAAGAGACCCAGTACTTC - TRBJ2-5 few TRBV7-9
CASSPERDTQYF TGTGCCAGCAGCCCCGAGCGAGATACGCAGTATTTT - TRBJ2-3 - TRBV7-8
CASSALPPRGGNQNIQYF TGTGCCAGTAGTGCCCTTCCCCCACGAGGGGGAAACCAAAACATTCAGTACTTC - TRBJ2-4 - TRBV19
CASSLPGGRGYEQYF TGTGCCAGCAGCTTACCTGGCGGGCGGGGCTACGAGCAGTACTTC - TRBJ2-7 - TRBV7-2
CASSQSTGSSYNEQFF TGTGCCAGCAGTCAATCGACAGGGAGCTCCTACAATGAGCAGTTCTTC TRBD1 TRBJ2-1 - TRBV7-6
CASSLDRLGEDTQYF TGTGCCAGCAGTTTGGACAGGCTGGGGGAAGATACGCAGTATTTT TRBD1 TRBJ2-3 - TRBV28
CASSSRLDYEQYF TGCGCCAGCAGCTCTAGACTTGACTACGAGCAGTACTTC - TRBJ2-7 once TRBV5-1
CASSTTSGGGDTQYF TGTGCCAGCAGCACCACTAGCGGGGGTGGGGATACGCAGTATTTT TRBD2 TRBJ2-3 - TRBV11-2
CASSPGQGFYDYTF TGTGCCAGTAGTCCGGGACAGGGATTCTATGACTACACCTTC TRBD1 TRBJ1-2 many TRBV19
CASSLYLVLAGYQETQYF TGTGCCAGCAGCTTGTATCTTGTCCTAGCGGGGTACCAAGAGACCCAGTACTTC TRBD2 TRBJ2-5 - TRBV5-6
CASSLELGRGRGRLYGANVLTF TGTGCCAGCAGCTTGGAACTCGGGAGGGGGAGGGGGCGCTTATATGGGGCCAACGTCCTGACTTTC - TRBJ2-6 - TRBV7-8
CASSYGQGVVETQYF TGTGCCAGCAGTTACGGACAGGGGGTTGTCGAGACCCAGTACTTC TRBD1 TRBJ2-5 - TRBV6-5
CASSGKTIRSNYGYTF TGTGCCAGCAGTGGGAAGACTATACGATCTAACTATGGCTACACCTTC - TRBJ1-2 - TRBV2
CASSDSNNQPQHF TGTGCCAGCTCGGACAGTAACAATCAGCCCCAGCATTTT - TRBJ1-5 once TRBV7-2
CASSPFRGGLGETQYF TGTGCCAGCTCACCCTTTCGCGGGGGGCTCGGAGAGACCCAGTACTTC TRBD2 TRBJ2-5 - TRBV18
CASSTTGGADQPQHF TGTGCCAGCAGTACCACAGGGGGCGCGGATCAGCCCCAGCATTTT TRBD1 TRBJ1-5 - TRBV6-6
CASSLIRTGVTGELFF TGCGCCAGCAGCTTGATCAGGACAGGGGTCACCGGGGAGCTGTTTTTT TRBD1 TRBJ2-2 - TRBV5-1
CASSIQRGGRETQYF TGCGCCAGCAGCATCCAGCGGGGGGGCCGGGAGACCCAGTACTTC TRBD2 TRBJ2-5 - TRBV5-1
CAWRGLAGVTNEQFF TGTGCCTGGAGGGGACTAGCGGGAGTGACAAATGAGCAGTTCTTC TRBD2 TRBJ2-1 - TRBV30